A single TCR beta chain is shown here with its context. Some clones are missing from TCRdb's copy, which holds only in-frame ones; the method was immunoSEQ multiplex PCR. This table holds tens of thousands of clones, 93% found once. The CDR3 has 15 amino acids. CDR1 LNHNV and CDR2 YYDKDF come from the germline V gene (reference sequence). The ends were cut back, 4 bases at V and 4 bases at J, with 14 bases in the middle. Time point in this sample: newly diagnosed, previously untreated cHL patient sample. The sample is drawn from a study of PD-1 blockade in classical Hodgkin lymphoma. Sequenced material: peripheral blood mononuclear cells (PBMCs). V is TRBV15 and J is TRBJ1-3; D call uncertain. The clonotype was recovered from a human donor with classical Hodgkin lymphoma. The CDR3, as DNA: TGTGCCACCAGCAACCCCGGGTCCCTGGGAAACACCATATATTTT. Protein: CATSNPGSLGNTIYF. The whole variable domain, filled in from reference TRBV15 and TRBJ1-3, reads DAMVIQNPRYQVTQFGKPVTLSCSQTLNHNVMYWYQQKSSQAPKLLFHYYDKDFNNEADTPDNFQSRRPNTSFCFLDIRSPGLGDTAMYLCATSNPGSLGNTIYFGEGSWLTVV.